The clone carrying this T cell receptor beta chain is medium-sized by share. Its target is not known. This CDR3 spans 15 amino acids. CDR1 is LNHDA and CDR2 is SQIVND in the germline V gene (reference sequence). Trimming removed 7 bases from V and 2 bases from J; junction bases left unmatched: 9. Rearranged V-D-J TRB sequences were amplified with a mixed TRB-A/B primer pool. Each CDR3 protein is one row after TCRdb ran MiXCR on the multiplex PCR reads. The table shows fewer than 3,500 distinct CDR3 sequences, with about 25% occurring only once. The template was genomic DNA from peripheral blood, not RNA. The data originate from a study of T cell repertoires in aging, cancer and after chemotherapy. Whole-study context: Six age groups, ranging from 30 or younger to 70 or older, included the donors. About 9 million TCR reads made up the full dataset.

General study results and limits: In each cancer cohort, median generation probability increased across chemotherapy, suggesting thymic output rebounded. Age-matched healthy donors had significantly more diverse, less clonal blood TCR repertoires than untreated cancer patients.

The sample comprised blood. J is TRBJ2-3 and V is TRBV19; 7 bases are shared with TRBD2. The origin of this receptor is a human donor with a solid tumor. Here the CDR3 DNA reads TGTGCCAGTAAATCGTCTAGCGGCCTCACAGATACGCAGTATTTT. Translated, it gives CASKSSSGLTDTQYF.